The rows below give T cell receptor beta chains drawn from one sample of a study of CD8 T cells in Susac syndrome. MiXCR, applied by TCRdb to the immunoSEQ multiplex PCR reads, yields one record per CDR3 protein. Among some 150,000 distinct CDR3 sequences listed, about 94% were seen once. Sequencing used CD8+ T cells from PBMCs. The receptors come from a human donor with multiple sclerosis. CDR3s include the opening cysteine and the closing phenylalanine or tryptophan. Size tells how often a clone was seen (once, few, many) or the class of an expanded clone, and some rows leave it out.

size,V,J,CDR3
.,TRBV7-8,TRBJ2-7,CASSLVPEIAAYEQYF
once,TRBV27,TRBJ1-5,CASSPGGGIWPQHF
.,TRBV25-1,TRBJ2-7,CASSEQGRGEQYF
.,TRBV12-3/TRBV12-4,TRBJ2-1,CASSTTGNEQFF
.,TRBV5-6,TRBJ1-2,CASNGPSGALRYYGYTF
.,TRBV4-2,TRBJ2-5,CASSQDGDGGSETQYF
few,TRBV4-1,TRBJ2-1,CASSHGVEGEQFF
.,TRBV9,TRBJ1-2,CASSNGTGNRLYGYTF
.,TRBV28,TRBJ2-3,CASSLWTDTQYF
.,TRBV12-3/TRBV12-4,TRBJ2-7,CASRDRSYEQYF
.,TRBV25-1,TRBJ2-5,CASSEGVQETQYF
.,TRBV20-1,TRBJ1-1,CSARDQGRSLFDEAFF
.,TRBV30,TRBJ2-1,CAWRGRTGGASNEQFF
once,TRBV7-9,TRBJ2-1,CASSPEGWQGKAEQFF
.,TRBV15,TRBJ2-7,CATSRDPGQGATYEQYF
few,TRBV6-1,TRBJ2-7,CASLGGYEQYF
.,TRBV7-9,TRBJ2-1,CASSLNGGKRQFF
.,TRBV7-9,TRBJ1-1,CASSRPEGANTEAFF
.,TRBV9,TRBJ1-2,CASSVGGGGGYTF
.,TRBV29-1,TRBJ1-2,CSVAPGGSYGYTF
.,TRBV28,TRBJ2-7,CASRSSGEHYEQYF
.,TRBV13,TRBJ2-5,CASSGGRASAQYF
.,TRBV20-1,TRBJ2-7,CSARDRASGVYEQYF
.,TRBV29-1,TRBJ2-6,CSVGTRGDSGANVLTF
.,TRBV27,TRBJ2-5,CASSSWGTGVKETQYF
.,TRBV27,TRBJ1-2,CASRTGTGGGGYTF
.,TRBV30,TRBJ1-1,CAWNSGPRITEAFF
.,TRBV9,TRBJ1-5,CASSQGGNRPQHF
.,TRBV15,TRBJ1-6,CATSRDLSYNSPLHF
.,TRBV9,TRBJ2-7,CASSGGGSLSDEQYF
.,TRBV29-1,TRBJ1-2,CSVEIRGGYTF
.,TRBV10-3,TRBJ1-2,CAIANRDPGYTF
.,TRBV29-1,TRBJ2-7,CSVAGLPTTYEQYF
.,TRBV14,TRBJ2-3,CASSQGLAGGLLRTDTQYF
.,TRBV27,TRBJ2-7,CASSKRTPYEQYF